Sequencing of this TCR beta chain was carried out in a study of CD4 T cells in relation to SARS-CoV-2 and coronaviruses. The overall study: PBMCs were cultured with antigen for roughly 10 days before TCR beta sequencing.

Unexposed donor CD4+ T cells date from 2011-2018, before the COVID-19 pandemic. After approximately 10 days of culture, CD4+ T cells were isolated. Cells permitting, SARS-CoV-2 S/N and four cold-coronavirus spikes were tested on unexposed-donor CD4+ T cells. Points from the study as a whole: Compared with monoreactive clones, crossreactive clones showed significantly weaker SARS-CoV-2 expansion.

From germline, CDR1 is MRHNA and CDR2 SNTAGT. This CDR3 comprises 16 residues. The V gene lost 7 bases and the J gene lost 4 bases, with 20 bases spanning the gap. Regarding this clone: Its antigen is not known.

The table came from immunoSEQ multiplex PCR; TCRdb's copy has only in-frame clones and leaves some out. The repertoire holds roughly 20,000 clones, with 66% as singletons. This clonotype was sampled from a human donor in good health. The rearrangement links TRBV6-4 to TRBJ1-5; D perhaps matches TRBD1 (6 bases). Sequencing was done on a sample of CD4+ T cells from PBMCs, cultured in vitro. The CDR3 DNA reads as TGTGCCAGCAAGAGAGGGGGGTGGGGTGTGAATCAGCCCCAGCATTTT. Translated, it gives CASKRGGWGVNQPQHF.